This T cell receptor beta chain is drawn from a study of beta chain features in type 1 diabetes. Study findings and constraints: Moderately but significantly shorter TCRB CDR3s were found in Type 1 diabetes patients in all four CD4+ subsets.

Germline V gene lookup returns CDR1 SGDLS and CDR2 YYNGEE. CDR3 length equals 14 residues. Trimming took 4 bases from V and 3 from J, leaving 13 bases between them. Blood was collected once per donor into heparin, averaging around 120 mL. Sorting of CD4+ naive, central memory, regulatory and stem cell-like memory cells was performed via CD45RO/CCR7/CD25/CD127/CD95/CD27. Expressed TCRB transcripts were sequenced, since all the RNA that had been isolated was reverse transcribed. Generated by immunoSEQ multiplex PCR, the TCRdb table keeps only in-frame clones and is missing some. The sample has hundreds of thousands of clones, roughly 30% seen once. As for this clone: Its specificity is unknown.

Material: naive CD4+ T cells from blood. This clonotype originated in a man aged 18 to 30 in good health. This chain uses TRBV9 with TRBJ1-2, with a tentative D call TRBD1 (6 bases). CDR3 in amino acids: CASSTGGADYGYTF. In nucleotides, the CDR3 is TGTGCCAGCAGCACGGGGGGCGCCGACTATGGCTACACCTTC.